These 5 T cell receptor beta chains were sequenced from one sample in a study of T cell changes during pregnancy in multiple sclerosis. This table comes from immunoSEQ multiplex PCR, and its TCRdb copy is limited to in-frame clones, with some not included. The sample lists approximately 80,000 clones, around 94% occurring once. The input for sequencing was peripheral blood, taken in the second trimester of pregnancy. Receptors originate from a female donor in good health, enrolled as a control in a pregnancy study.

V gene TRBV6-1 combines with J gene TRBJ1-4; D may be TRBD1 (6 bases). Germline V CDR1 and CDR2: MNHNS, SASEGT. The CDR3 covers 17 residues. V lost 3 bases to trimming and J lost 8 bases, with 22 bases between them. The CDR3 reads CASSEMSGRGPREKLFF. CDR3 sequence (DNA): TGTGCCAGCAGTGAGATGTCGGGGCGGGGGCCTCGGGAAAAACTGTTTTTT.

The chain joins TRBV4-1 to TRBJ2-3; TRBD1 matches 11 bases. Germline CDR1 and CDR2: MGHRA and YSYEKL. The CDR3 runs 16 residues. Trimming cost V 3 bases and J 0 bases; bases outside gene matches: 2. The CDR3 coding sequence is TGCGCCAGCAGCCATGGACAGGGGGCGAGCACAGATACGCAGTATTTT. Amino acid sequence: CASSHGQGASTDTQYF.

The chain recombines TRBV11-2 with TRBJ2-5; TRBD2 might be the D (6 bases). The germline gives CDR1 SGHAT, CDR2 FQNNGV. Trimming left V 2 bases short and J 3 bases short, with 13 bases between. The CDR3 totals 15 residues. CDR3 DNA: TGTGCCAGCAGCTTAATGGGGCGGACTAAAGAGACCCAGTACTTC. It specifies CASSLMGRTKETQYF.

In regard to this clone: One junction end does not reproduce the germline sequence, and a read error may be involved. The gene calls are TRBV7-2 and TRBJ2-5, with D perhaps matching TRBD2 (6 bases). This CDR3 region has 12 residues. Germline V gives CDR1 SGHTA, CDR2 FQGNSA. CDR3 residues: CASSPRWGLNDF. CDR3 nucleotide sequence: TGTGCCAGCAGCCCCCGGTGGGGACTGAATGACTTC. The complete variable domain, with remaining parts taken from reference TRBV7-2 and TRBJ2-5, reads GAGVSQSPSNKVTEKGKDVELRCDPISGHTALYWYRQSLGQGLEFLIYFQGNSAPDKSGLPSDRFSAERTGGSVSTLTIQRTQQEDSAVYLCASSPRWGLNDFGPGTRLLVL.

This clone was observed once. The rearrangement links TRBV6-4 to TRBJ2-6, with D possibly matching TRBD1 (6 bases). The germline V and J ends were trimmed by 3 bases and 3 bases, with 9 bases remaining between them. The CDR3 totals 15 residues. CDR1 MRHNA and CDR2 SNTAGT come from the germline V gene. The CDR3 protein is CASSEQGFGANVLTF. As DNA, the CDR3 is TGTGCCAGCAGTGAACAGGGTTTTGGGGCCAACGTCCTGACTTTC.